One sample yielded the 5 T cell receptor beta chains listed below, sequenced in a study of cytomegalovirus exposure and HLA in healthy donors. The protocol was immunoSEQ multiplex PCR, while the TCRdb copy is restricted to in-frame clones and leaves out a portion. The sample includes under 75,000 clones, around four fifths of them seen just once. The sample consisted of PBMCs. The receptor set was obtained from a man aged 30 to 39 in good health and CMV-seronegative.

The chain is built from TRBV9 and TRBJ1-1; weak D call: TRBD1 (6 bases). The length of the CDR3 is 14 residues. V was shortened by 1 base and J by 6 bases, with 13 bases between the two germline ends. Looked up from germline, CDR1 is SGDLS and CDR2 is YYNGEE. CDR3 coding DNA: TGTGCCAGCAGCGTACGGAACAGGGTCTCTGAAGCTTTCTTT. Translating it yields CASSVRNRVSEAFF.

The gene calls are TRBV7-2 and TRBJ1-6, with 9 bases fitting TRBD1. The V segment lost 6 bases and the J segment 9 bases; nucleotides outside the gene matches: 12. Germline V CDR1 and CDR2: SGHTA, FQGNSA. This CDR3 is 16 amino acids long. The CDR3 loop is CASRAPDRGVGSPLHF. The CDR3 DNA reads TGTGCCAGCAGGGCCCCGGACAGGGGAGTCGGTTCACCCCTCCACTTT.

The chain carries TRBV7-2 and TRBJ2-7, with D possibly being TRBD2 (6 bases). The CDR3 has 15 amino acids. Trimming cost V 1 base and J 2 bases, with 12 bases left between them. Germline CDR1 SGHTA, CDR2 FQGNSA. The CDR3 nucleotides are TGTGCCAGCAGCTTAGGTGGAGGGAAGGCCTACGAGCAGTACTTC. Its translation is CASSLGGGKAYEQYF.

The chain links TRBV4-3 to TRBJ2-1; the match to TRBD2 covers 10 bases. CDR3 size: 18 residues. Trimming took 0 bases from V and 4 from J; bases not matched to a gene: 9. Germline CDR1 and CDR2: LGHNA and YSLEER. As DNA, the CDR3 is TGCGCCAGCAGCCAAGATATTAAGTCTAGCGGGGGATACAATGAGCAGTTCTTC. Its protein product is CASSQDIKSSGGYNEQFF.

The chain couples TRBV25-1 to TRBJ1-1; 7 nucleotides match TRBD1. Trimming took 7 bases from V and 12 from J; bases not matched to a gene: 17. Germline assignment: CDR1 MGHDK and CDR2 SYGVNS. The CDR3 loop spans 14 amino acids. This chain's CDR3 is CASTPQPQQGSTFF. The CDR3 region has the DNA TGTGCCAGCACGCCGCAACCACAACAGGGGTCGACTTTCTTT.